The present entry profiles one T cell receptor (beta chain) with its context. Antigen: not known. The CDR3 covers 15 residues. With V trimmed by 4 bases and J by 5 bases, 8 bases remained unmatched. The germline CDR1 and CDR2 sequences are SGHDN and FVKESK. This specimen belongs to a study of OX40 agonist ivuxolimab in advanced cancers. Study information: Across the patients, intravenous ivuxolimab was delivered every 2 weeks at 0.01 to 10 mg/kg. Regarding the study as a whole: With doses of 0.1 to 3.0 mg/kg, CD4+ and CD8+ blood T cells had undergone clonal expansion by week 6. Among the lowest peripheral clonal expansion occurred in 0.1-3.0 mg/kg partial responders.

Cycle 7 day 1, cycle 4 day 1, and baseline were the timepoints at which blood was sampled. This table comes from immunoSEQ multiplex PCR, and its TCRdb copy is limited to in-frame clones, with some not included. The sample yields 25,000 to 35,000 clones, roughly 89% seen once. This chain uses TRBV14 with TRBJ2-3; the match to TRBD2 covers 8 bases. This TCR was recovered from an adult with an advanced solid tumor such as melanoma, head and neck, liver or kidney cancer. Sequenced here: CD4+ or CD8+ T cells sorted from blood, sampled in a trial of the OX40 agonist ivuxolimab. The CDR3 sequence: CASSPPGGVEDTQYF. Written as DNA, the CDR3 is TGTGCCAGCAGCCCCCCGGGAGGGGTGGAAGATACGCAGTATTTT.